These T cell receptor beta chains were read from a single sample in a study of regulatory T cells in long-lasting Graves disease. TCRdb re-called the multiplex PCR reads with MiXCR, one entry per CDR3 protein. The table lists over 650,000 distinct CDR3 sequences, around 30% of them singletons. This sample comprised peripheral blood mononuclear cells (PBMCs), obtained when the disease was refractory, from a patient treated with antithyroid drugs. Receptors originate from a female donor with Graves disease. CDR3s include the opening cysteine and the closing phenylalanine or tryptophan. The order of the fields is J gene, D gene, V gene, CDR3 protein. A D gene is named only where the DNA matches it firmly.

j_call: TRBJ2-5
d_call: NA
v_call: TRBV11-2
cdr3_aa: CASSLTTNQETQYF

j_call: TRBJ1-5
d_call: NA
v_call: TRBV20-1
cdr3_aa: CSAAQGNSNQPQHF

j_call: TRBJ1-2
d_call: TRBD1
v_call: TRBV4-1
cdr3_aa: CASSQAGTGGGKSYTF

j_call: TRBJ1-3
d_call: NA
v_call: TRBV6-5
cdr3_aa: CASSYSAQPGSQIGNTIYF

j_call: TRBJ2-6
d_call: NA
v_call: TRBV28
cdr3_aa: CASSSPGRHRGANVLTF

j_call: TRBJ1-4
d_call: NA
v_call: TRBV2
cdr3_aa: CAIHGLTNEKLFF

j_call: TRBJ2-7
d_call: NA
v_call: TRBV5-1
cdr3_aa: CASSLVGTRLREQYF

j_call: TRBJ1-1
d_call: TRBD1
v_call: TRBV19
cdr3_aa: CASSPQGGLTEAFF

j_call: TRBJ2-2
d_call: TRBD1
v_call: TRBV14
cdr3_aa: CASSPQGAGTGELFF

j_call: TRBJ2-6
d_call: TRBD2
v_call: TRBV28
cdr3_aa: CASREPGGPSSGANVLTF

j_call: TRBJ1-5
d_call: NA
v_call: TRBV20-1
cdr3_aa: CSARDLIGSSNQPQHF

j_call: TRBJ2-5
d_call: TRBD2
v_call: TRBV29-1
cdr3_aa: CSVAISGRGETQYF

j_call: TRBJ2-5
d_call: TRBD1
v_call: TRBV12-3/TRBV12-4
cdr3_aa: CASSTGGTGIETQYF

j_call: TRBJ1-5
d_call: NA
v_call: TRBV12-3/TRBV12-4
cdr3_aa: CASSSARQPQHF

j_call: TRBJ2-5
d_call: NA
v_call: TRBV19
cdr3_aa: CASSIKPREETQYF